This TCR beta chain came from a study of blood T cell repertoires in COVID-19. In the study overall: Material from acute and convalescent COVID-19 was sourced from the United States, Italy and Spain. T cells, B-cell-depleted T cells, or PBMCs supplied cDNA or gDNA.

Profiling relied on immunoSEQ multiplex PCR, and the TCRdb table lists in-frame clones only, not all of them. The data show about 180,000 clones, about 87% seen once. Patients in Seattle were enrolled during active infection, then followed longitudinally. Material for sequencing was peripheral blood. This receptor was taken from a woman aged 70-85 years with COVID-19, enrolled during active disease.

CDR3 region: CASRLEYQETQYF. The CDR3 region has the DNA TGTGCCAGCAGGCTGGAGTACCAAGAGACCCAGTACTTC. The rearrangement links TRBV27 to TRBJ2-5, with D hard to call. CDR1 and CDR2 from the germline V gene are MNHEY and SMNVEV (reference sequence). The CDR3 is 13 amino acids. V dropped 6 bases and J dropped 0 bases, with 8 bases sitting between them.